This T cell receptor beta chain was found in a study of regulatory T cells in long-lasting Graves disease. HTBI primers from iRepertoire and Arm-PCR of CDR3 regions yielded the TCR beta libraries. From the multiplex PCR reads, TCRdb called clonotypes with MiXCR, one entry per CDR3 protein. The sample lists around 400,000 distinct CDR3 sequences; about 23% were seen once. Trimming shortened V by 1 base and J by 7 bases, and 8 bases separated the two germline ends. The CDR3 runs to 13 residues. Per the germline V gene, CDR1 is LGHDT and CDR2 is YNNKEL (reference sequence). Time point of the sample: persistent/refractory GD, antithyroid drugs over 5 years with positive TRAb. Scientists built the TCR library using RNA that was extracted from PBMCs. The diagnosis of Graves' disease used American Thyroid Association guidelines. Enrollment of patients was through an endocrinology department in Xi'an, China.

The TCR originated in a woman in her 40s with Graves disease. Sequencing was performed on peripheral blood mononuclear cells (PBMCs), taken when the disease was refractory, from a patient treated with antithyroid drugs. The chain combines TRBV3-1 with TRBJ2-1, with D unclear. The DNA for the CDR3 is TGTGCCAGCAGCCAAGGGGAAGGGAATGAGCAGTTCTTC. This sequence encodes CASSQGEGNEQFF.